This is a list of T cell receptor beta chains from one sample in a study of tumor-infiltrating lymphocytes in primary liver carcinoma. TCRdb used MiXCR to reprocess the multiplex PCR reads, holding one entry per CDR3 protein. This table holds 90,000 to 100,000 distinct CDR3 sequences, roughly 69% found once. The sequenced sample consisted of liver tumor tissue from sampling region 5. The receptors originated from a woman aged 60-70 years with primary liver carcinoma and hepatitis B virus infection. The CDR3 runs from the conserved cysteine through the conserved F or W. D genes are given only for firm matches. Size is omitted from some rows. Given values are once, few, many or a class for expanded clones.

V: TRBV25-1; size: many; D: .; J: TRBJ2-5; CDR3: CASRRGQQETQYF; DNA: TGTGCCAGCAGGAGGGGCCAGCAAGAGACCCAGTACTTC
V: TRBV5-6; size: many; D: .; J: TRBJ2-2; CDR3: CASSLSLAGGELFF; DNA: TGTGCCAGCAGCCTGTCCTTAGCCGGCGGGGAGCTGTTTTTT
V: TRBV2; size: .; D: .; J: TRBJ1-5; CDR3: CASTKTGWGNQPQHF; DNA: TGTGCCAGCACTAAAACAGGGTGGGGGAATCAGCCCCAGCATTTT
V: TRBV11-3; size: .; D: .; J: TRBJ2-3; CDR3: CAIRPFGDTKYF; DNA: TGTGCCATCAGACCGTTCGGCGATACGAAGTATTTT
V: TRBV14; size: .; D: .; J: TRBJ1-2; CDR3: CASGLPGTLTHGYTF; DNA: TGTGCAAGCGGCCTTCCCGGGACGCTGACCCATGGCTACACCTTC
V: TRBV5-1; size: .; D: TRBD1; J: TRBJ2-5; CDR3: CTSSLGDRGQETQYF; DNA: TGCACCAGCAGCCTTGGGGACAGGGGGCAAGAGACCCAGTACTTC
V: TRBV6-5; size: .; D: TRBD2; J: TRBJ2-1; CDR3: CASSYSTRGRANEQFF; DNA: TGTGCTAGCAGTTACTCGACTAGAGGGAGGGCCAATGAGCAATTCTTC
V: TRBV11-2; size: .; D: .; J: TRBJ2-7; CDR3: CASSNYKQYF; DNA: TGTGCCAGCAGTAACTACAAGCAGTACTTC
V: TRBV28; size: .; D: .; J: TRBJ2-1; CDR3: CAGSLYRWAEQFF; DNA: TGTGCCGGCAGTTTATATAGGTGGGCTGAGCAGTTCTTC
V: TRBV19; size: .; D: .; J: TRBJ2-5; CDR3: CASSPRALETQYF; DNA: TGTGCCAGTAGTCCCCGGGCGCTGGAGACCCAGTACTTC
V: TRBV11-2; size: .; D: TRBD2; J: TRBJ2-7; CDR3: CASAPGLIREQYF; DNA: TGTGCCAGCGCCCCGGGACTAATAAGGGAGCAGTACTTC
V: TRBV7-3; size: .; D: .; J: TRBJ1-1; CDR3: CASSASANRDINTEAFF; DNA: TGTGCCAGCAGCGCCAGCGCTAACCGGGACATAAACACTGAAGCTTTCTTT
V: TRBV5-4; size: .; D: .; J: TRBJ2-2; CDR3: CPSSLGTSPRELFF; DNA: TGTCCCAGCAGCTTGGGGACAAGTCCCCGGGAGCTGTTTTTT
V: TRBV12-3/TRBV12-4; size: .; D: TRBD1; J: TRBJ1-2; CDR3: CVSSFGQGVQINYGYTF; DNA: TGTGTCAGCAGTTTTGGACAGGGAGTACAGATCAACTATGGCTACACCTTC
V: TRBV28; size: many; D: .; J: TRBJ1-1; CDR3: CATLPGGLNTEAFF; DNA: TGTGCCACCCTACCGGGAGGGTTGAACACTGAAGCTTTCTTT
V: TRBV29-1; size: .; D: TRBD2; J: TRBJ2-1; CDR3: CIVQTSGSPVNEQFF; DNA: TGCATCGTCCAGACTAGCGGGAGTCCGGTCAATGAGCAGTTCTTC
V: TRBV11-3; size: .; D: .; J: TRBJ1-1; CDR3: CASSQARAMNTEAFF; DNA: TGTGCCAGCAGCCAGGCACGGGCCATGAATACTGAAGCTTTCTTT
V: TRBV11-2; size: .; D: .; J: TRBJ2-7; CDR3: CASSFGKNEQYF; DNA: TGTGCCAGCAGCTTTGGGAAAAACGAGCAGTACTTT
V: TRBV6-1; size: medium-sized; D: .; J: TRBJ2-2; CDR3: CASSELFLRGELFF; DNA: TGTGCCAGCAGTGAACTGTTCTTGAGGGGGGAGCTGTTTTTT
V: TRBV7-9; size: .; D: .; J: TRBJ2-7; CDR3: CASSSPNRVTNEQYF; DNA: TGTGCCAGCAGCTCCCCGAACAGGGTTACCAACGAACAGTACTTC
V: TRBV28; size: .; D: TRBD1; J: TRBJ1-2; CDR3: CARTLFRRQGSGYGYTF; DNA: TGTGCCAGGACTTTATTCCGAAGACAGGGGTCGGGCTATGGCTACACCTTC
V: TRBV5-1; size: .; D: TRBD1; J: TRBJ2-4; CDR3: CASSLVQGADKHIQYF; DNA: TGCGCCAGCAGCTTGGTTCAGGGGGCGGATAAGCACATTCAGTACTTC
V: TRBV11-2; size: .; D: TRBD2; J: TRBJ2-1; CDR3: CASSRTSPGYNEQFF; DNA: TGTGCCAGTAGCAGGACTAGCCCAGGGTACAACGAGCAGTTCTTC
V: TRBV11-2; size: .; D: .; J: TRBJ2-3; CDR3: CGSSLVGSTDTLYF; DNA: TGTGGCAGCAGCTTAGTAGGGAGCACAGATACGCTGTATTTT
V: TRBV4-2; size: many; D: TRBD2; J: TRBJ2-2; CDR3: CASSPAGGSRTGELFF; DNA: TGTGCCAGCAGCCCAGCGGGAGGGAGTCGCACCGGGGAGCTGTTTTTT
V: TRBV24-1; size: .; D: TRBD1; J: TRBJ2-7; CDR3: CATIAAGTGVAEQYF; DNA: TGTGCCACCATCGCCGCCGGGACAGGGGTCGCCGAGCAGTACTTC
V: TRBV29-1; size: .; D: .; J: TRBJ2-1; CDR3: CSVEEVWGAHNEQFF; DNA: TGCAGCGTTGAAGAGGTTTGGGGGGCTCATAATGAGCAGTTCTTC
V: TRBV28; size: .; D: .; J: TRBJ2-1; CDR3: CASSRLGIEQFF; DNA: TGTGCCAGCAGTAGGCTAGGGATTGAGCAGTTCTTC
V: TRBV24-1; size: few; D: .; J: TRBJ1-5; CDR3: CATSVGGENQPQHF; DNA: TGTGCCACCAGTGTTGGCGGTGAGAATCAGCCCCAGCATTTT
V: TRBV19; size: .; D: .; J: TRBJ1-5; CDR3: CASSIDFGQPQHF; DNA: TGTGCCAGTAGTATAGATTTCGGTCAGCCCCAGCATTTT
V: TRBV6-2/TRBV6-3; size: .; D: .; J: TRBJ2-1; CDR3: CASSNDGSFNGQFF; DNA: TGTGCCAGCAGTAATGACGGGAGCTTCAATGGGCAGTTCTTC
V: TRBV4-1; size: .; D: .; J: TRBJ2-1; CDR3: CASSDYNEPSF; DNA: TGCGCCAGCAGCGACTACAATGAGCCGTCCTTC
V: TRBV4-1; size: .; D: TRBD2; J: TRBJ2-1; CDR3: CVSSSRLAGDHNEQFF; DNA: TGCGTCAGCAGCTCGCGTCTAGCGGGAGACCACAATGAGCAGTTCTTC
V: TRBV29-1; size: .; D: TRBD2; J: TRBJ2-1; CDR3: CSVVGTSGGDEQFF; DNA: TGCAGCGTAGTTGGGACTAGCGGGGGCGATGAGCAGTTCTTC
V: TRBV5-5; size: .; D: .; J: TRBJ2-1; CDR3: CASSLGWGTDLGINEEFF; DNA: TGTGCCAGTAGTTTGGGTTGGGGCACCGATCTAGGGATCAATGAAGAGTTCTTC
V: TRBV11-1; size: .; D: TRBD1; J: TRBJ1-1; CDR3: CASSFGLGQGNTEAFF; DNA: TGTGCCAGCAGCTTCGGCCTGGGACAGGGGAACACTGAAGCTTTCTTT
V: TRBV29-1; size: .; D: .; J: TRBJ2-1; CDR3: CSVEDGIVVGNEQFF; DNA: TGCAGCGTTGAAGACGGTATTGTCGTGGGGAATGAGCAGTTCTTC
V: TRBV5-1; size: many; D: TRBD2; J: TRBJ2-1; CDR3: CASSFSGNSYNEQFF; DNA: TGCGCCAGCAGCTTTAGCGGGAACTCCTACAATGAGCAGTTCTTC
V: TRBV6-5; size: few; D: TRBD2; J: TRBJ2-7; CDR3: CVSSAAAGGYYEQYF; DNA: TGTGTGAGCAGCGCAGCGGCGGGAGGGTACTACGAGCAGTACTTC
V: TRBV6-6; size: many; D: .; J: TRBJ1-2; CDR3: CASTDSLYGYTF; DNA: TGTGCCAGCACTGATAGCCTCTATGGCTACACCTTC
V: TRBV6-1; size: .; D: TRBD1; J: TRBJ1-1; CDR3: CASSFLGQGAAEDFF; DNA: TGTGCCAGCAGCTTTTTAGGACAGGGGGCTGCCGAAGATTTCTTT
V: TRBV12-3/TRBV12-4; size: once; D: .; J: TRBJ2-1; CDR3: CSSSWVRTQFF; DNA: TGTTCCAGCAGTTGGGTTAGGACGCAGTTCTTC
V: TRBV5-1; size: few; D: .; J: TRBJ2-2; CDR3: CASSTVGDANTGEPFF; DNA: TGCGCCAGCAGTACGGTGGGGGACGCGAACACCGGGGAGCCGTTTTTT
V: TRBV28; size: few; D: TRBD2; J: TRBJ2-3; CDR3: CASSLVREADTQYF; DNA: TGTGCCAGCAGTTTAGTGCGGGAGGCAGATACGCAGTATTTT
V: TRBV25-1; size: .; D: .; J: TRBJ2-7; CDR3: CASSDRETYEQYF; DNA: TGTGCCAGCAGTGACAGGGAGACCTACGAGCAGTACTTC
V: TRBV6-1; size: many; D: TRBD1; J: TRBJ2-1; CDR3: CASYLTGTGGLGEQFF; DNA: TGTGCCAGCTACCTCACCGGGACAGGGGGTTTAGGTGAGCAGTTCTTC
V: TRBV28; size: .; D: .; J: TRBJ2-5; CDR3: CASSFGQETQYF; DNA: TGTGCCAGCAGTTTTGGTCAAGAGACCCAGTACTTC
V: TRBV29-1; size: .; D: .; J: TRBJ2-1; CDR3: CSVEGGIVTGNEQLF; DNA: TGCAGCGTTGAAGGCGGGATTGTCACGGGGAATGAGCAGCTCTTC
V: TRBV29-1; size: many; D: TRBD2; J: TRBJ2-1; CDR3: CSVKGGLAGDDEQFF; DNA: TGCAGCGTTAAGGGGGGACTAGCGGGAGACGATGAGCAGTTCTTC
V: TRBV10-3; size: .; D: .; J: TRBJ2-2; CDR3: CASGVNTEELFF; DNA: TGTGCCAGTGGAGTAAACACCGAGGAGCTGTTTTTT
V: TRBV6-6; size: .; D: .; J: TRBJ2-3; CDR3: CASNLGTDTHYF; DNA: TGTGCCAGCAATTTGGGCACAGATACGCATTATTTC
V: TRBV2; size: .; D: .; J: TRBJ2-5; CDR3: CASNPPFQETQYF; DNA: TGTGCCAGCAACCCCCCGTTTCAAGAGACCCAGTACTTC
V: TRBV28; size: .; D: TRBD2; J: TRBJ2-1; CDR3: CASRPPGGPYNKQFF; DNA: TGTGCCAGCAGACCCCCGGGAGGTCCCTACAATAAGCAGTTCTTC
V: TRBV28; size: few; D: .; J: TRBJ2-2; CDR3: CASSTTGITGELFF; DNA: TGTGCCAGCAGTACCACAGGGATTACCGGGGAGCTGTTTTTT
V: TRBV28; size: .; D: TRBD1; J: TRBJ1-5; CDR3: CASSYPGGGVNQPQHF; DNA: TGTGCCAGCAGTTACCCAGGGGGGGGGGTCAATCAGCCCCAGCATTTT
V: TRBV6-2/TRBV6-3; size: .; D: .; J: TRBJ2-2; CDR3: CARLTQAGELFF; DNA: TGTGCCAGGTTGACGCAGGCCGGGGAGCTGTTTTTT
V: TRBV10-3; size: .; D: TRBD1; J: TRBJ2-1; CDR3: CAIRHTGGGELFF; DNA: TGTGCCATCAGACATACAGGGGGCGGTGAGCTGTTCTTC
V: TRBV6-6; size: few; D: .; J: TRBJ2-2; CDR3: CASKLEQGTRELFF; DNA: TGTGCCAGTAAGCTAGAACAGGGAACCAGGGAGCTGTTTTTT
V: TRBV5-1; size: .; D: TRBD2; J: TRBJ2-3; CDR3: CASSADGLAGGDTQYF; DNA: TGCGCCAGCAGCGCAGATGGACTAGCGGGAGGAGATACGCAGTATTTT